Listed below are T cell receptor beta chains from one sample, sequenced in a study of T cell repertoires in cytomegalovirus infection. TCRdb itself ran the reads through MiXCR, one entry per CDR3 protein. The sample includes 200,000 to 300,000 distinct CDR3 sequences, about 12% of them seen just once. Material for sequencing was PBMCs. The receptor set was obtained from a human donor in good health (CMV status not recorded). Some clones in this sample may be carry-over from other donors' samples. Both conserved end residues are part of each CDR3. A D gene is named only where the DNA matches it firmly. Only some rows state a clone size, as once, few, many or a class for expanded clones.

D gene	V gene	clone size	J gene	CDR3 protein	CDR3 DNA
-	TRBV19	-	TRBJ1-3	CASSINPRSSGNTIYF	TGTGCCAGTAGTATCAACCCCCGGAGCTCTGGAAACACCATATATTTT
TRBD1	TRBV5-1	-	TRBJ1-5	CASSPRGQGVPQHF	TGCGCCAGCAGCCCCCGGGGACAGGGAGTCCCCCAGCATTTT
TRBD2	TRBV7-2	many	TRBJ2-7	CASSFGGGSYEQYF	TGTGCCAGCAGCTTTGGCGGGGGCTCCTACGAGCAGTACTTC
TRBD2	TRBV12-5	many	TRBJ2-5	CASRPGGQETQYF	TGTGCTAGTAGGCCCGGGGGGCAAGAGACCCAGTACTTC
TRBD2	TRBV7-6	-	TRBJ2-7	CARSPGPPGGEKYF	TGTGCCAGAAGTCCGGGACCGCCTGGGGGGGAGAAGTACTTC
-	TRBV7-8	many	TRBJ2-2	CASRDGELFF	TGTGCCAGCCGAGACGGGGAGCTGTTTTTT
TRBD2	TRBV7-2	many	TRBJ2-3	CASSQLAGGGDTQYF	TGTGCCAGCAGCCAACTAGCGGGAGGGGGAGATACGCAGTATTTT
-	TRBV7-2	many	TRBJ2-5	CASSPRASTRETQYF	TGTGCCAGCAGCCCCCGGGCCTCCACCCGGGAGACCCAGTACTTC
TRBD2	TRBV4-3	many	TRBJ2-1	CASSQGLLAGAWGDEQFF	TGCGCCAGCAGCCAAGGCCTTTTGGCGGGAGCTTGGGGCGATGAGCAGTTCTTC
TRBD1	TRBV29-1	-	TRBJ1-4	CSAIGTGGAPRRNEKLFF	TGCAGCGCCATCGGGACAGGGGGCGCCCCGAGGAGAAATGAAAAACTGTTTTTT
TRBD2	TRBV10-2	-	TRBJ2-1	CASSGGGNNEQFF	TGCGCCAGCAGTGGCGGGGGGAACAATGAGCAGTTCTTC
-	TRBV20-1	-	TRBJ2-3	CSARTAGDTQYF	TGCAGTGCTAGGACTGCCGGGGATACGCAGTATTTT
TRBD1	TRBV28	-	TRBJ2-7	CASSHRGQYF	TGTGCCAGCAGTCACAGGGGGCAGTACTTC
-	TRBV20-1	many	TRBJ1-6	CSARPGSSYNSPLHF	TGCAGTGCACGCCCAGGGAGCTCCTATAATTCACCCCTCCACTTT
TRBD1	TRBV7-2	many	TRBJ2-1	CASSKFGTGVSNEQFF	TGTGCCAGCAGCAAGTTCGGGACAGGGGTGAGCAATGAGCAGTTCTTC
-	TRBV9	-	TRBJ2-3	CASSVGLARDTQYF	TGTGCCAGCAGCGTAGGCCTAGCAAGAGATACGCAGTATTTT
-	TRBV20-1	-	TRBJ2-3	CSPWGGTTDTQYF	TGCAGCCCGTGGGGGGGGACAACAGATACGCAGTATTTT
-	TRBV7-2	many	TRBJ1-1	CASGGGDNTEAFF	TGTGCCAGCGGCGGGGGGGACAACACTGAAGCTTTCTTT
TRBD2	TRBV11-3	few	TRBJ2-5	CASSPGLAGGIPRTQYF	TGTGCCAGCAGCCCCGGACTAGCGGGAGGGATACCACGGACCCAGTACTTC
-	TRBV19	many	TRBJ1-2	CASSIPGRRGYTF	TGTGCCAGTAGTATCCCGGGAAGAAGGGGCTACACCTTC
-	TRBV29-1	many	TRBJ2-6	CSVTGGSSGANVLTF	TGCAGCGTCACCGGGGGTTCCTCTGGGGCCAACGTCCTGACTTTC
TRBD1	TRBV28	-	TRBJ1-3	CASRTGFSGDTIYF	TGTGCCAGCAGGACAGGGTTCTCTGGAGACACCATATATTTT
-	TRBV28	-	TRBJ1-5	CASQIQGYNQPQHF	TGTGCCAGCCAGATACAGGGTTATAATCAGCCCCAGCATTTT
-	TRBV19	-	TRBJ2-5	CATNRAGARQETQYF	TGTGCCACCAACAGGGCGGGGGCCCGCCAAGAGACCCAGTACTTC
-	TRBV7-9	many	TRBJ2-6	CASSSMGRFSGANVLTF	TGTGCCAGCAGCTCCATGGGACGGTTCTCTGGGGCCAACGTCCTGACTTTC
-	TRBV10-3	once	TRBJ1-2	CAIRRDGPVYGFTF	TGTGCCATCAGGAGGGACGGCCCCGTATATGGCTTCACCTTC
TRBD1	TRBV5-4	-	TRBJ2-1	CASSGTGVNEQFF	TGTGCCAGCAGCGGGACAGGGGTCAATGAGCAGTTCTTC
-	TRBV6-6	once	TRBJ1-1	CASSQEMNAEAFF	TGTGCCAGCAGCCAGGAAATGAACGCTGAAGCTTTCTTT
-	TRBV5-1	few	TRBJ2-2	CAGSPGSPNTGELFF	TGCGCCGGGAGCCCGGGGAGCCCGAACACCGGGGAGCTGTTTTTT
-	TRBV4-2	few	TRBJ2-4	CASSQDRRGAKNIQYF	TGTGCCAGCAGCCAAGACAGACGTGGGGCCAAAAACATTCAGTACTTC
TRBD2	TRBV7-2	many	TRBJ2-7	CASSPWAGAGVYEQYF	TGTGCCAGCAGCCCCTGGGCCGGGGCGGGAGTCTACGAGCAGTACTTC